This TCR beta chain was identified in a study of Ad26.COV2.S vaccination and SARS-CoV-2 variants. Findings of the study overall: Analytic work on TCR breadth and depth might have understated the full extent of total T cell responses.

This CDR3 is 13 amino acids long. Trimming left V 4 bases short and J 9 bases short, with 13 bases between. CDR1 and CDR2 from the germline V gene are SGHAT and FQNNGV. As to this clone: Antigen: not known.

Here immunoSEQ multiplex PCR was the method, and the copy in TCRdb shows in-frame clones only, minus some. The table has approximately 340,000 clones, 92% seen once. The specimen comprised peripheral blood, sampled after recovery from COVID-19. The chain uses TRBV11-2 and TRBJ1-5; TRBD1 is a possible D gene (6 bases). The receptor was derived from a human donor who had recovered from COVID-19. The CDR3 coding sequence is TGTGCCAGCAGCTATACAGGGAATGGGCCCCAGCATTTT. Its translation: CASSYTGNGPQHF.